The clone carrying this TCR beta chain came up once. Its specificity is not known. The germline gives CDR1 SQVTM, CDR2 ANQGSEA. V lost 2 bases and J lost 2, with 8 bases in between. This CDR3 region has 13 residues. The data belong to a study of CD8+ T cells in alopecia areata. Broader study findings: Among patients, TCR sharing was less clear than in mice, a difference possibly due in part to HLA diversity in the patient population.

Noted treatment: oral pan-JAK inhibitor, 5-10 mg twice daily. cDNA reverse transcribed from extracted RNA served as the sequencing template. The data were produced by immunoSEQ multiplex PCR, yet TCRdb's version contains in-frame clones alone and is incomplete. The table includes under 350,000 clones, 58% detected once. The rearrangement uses TRBV29-1 and TRBJ2-3, with D possibly TRBD1 on 6 matching bases. Sequenced here: CD4+ T cells sorted from blood, sampled at week 24, from a patient treated with tofacitinib. The receptor was isolated from a human donor with alopecia areata. CDR3 DNA: TGCAGCGTTGAAACAGGGCCCACAGATACGCAGTATTTT. Translation gives CSVETGPTDTQYF.